This T cell receptor beta chain was profiled in a study of molecular identifiers for immune sequencing clone quantification. Via MiXCR, TCRdb re-called the PCR reads, giving one row per CDR3 protein. This table has approximately 630,000 distinct CDR3 sequences, 25% appearing once. In this sample, this clonotype turned up many times. Sequencing input: naive CD8+ T cells from blood, with Jurkat cell RNA spiked in. The sample's subset: FACS-sorted CD8+CD4-CCR7+CD45RA+ naive T cells. This receptor was identified in a human donor in good health. Some libraries in this study had Jurkat cell RNA spiked in.

The CDR3, as DNA: TGTGCCAGCAGTCTCTGGACTAGCGGGAGGATTCTTGTCTACGAGCAGTACTTC. This translates into CASSLWTSGRILVYEQYF. This sequence joins TRBV7-3 and TRBJ2-7; 14 bases fit TRBD2. Germline V gene lookup returns CDR1 SGHTA and CDR2 FQGTGA. This CDR3 is built from 18 residues. J was trimmed by 3 bases and V by 6 bases; bases with no gene match: 13.